The entry below describes one TCR beta chain. Generated by immunoSEQ multiplex PCR, the TCRdb table keeps only in-frame clones and is missing some. Here the sample spans about 82,000 clones, around 83% being singletons. Trimming removed 2 bases at V and 4 bases at J, with 8 bases between. Germline V gene sequence: CDR1 SGHVS, CDR2 FNYEAQ. The CDR3 sequence is 13 residues long. The sample is drawn from a study of blood T cell repertoires in COVID-19. Overall study context: Nucleic acid was either cDNA or gDNA, and it came from T cells, B-cell-depleted T cells, or PBMCs.

The sample comprised peripheral blood. V is TRBV7-6 and J is TRBJ1-2, with a possible D match to TRBD1 (6 bases). The clonotype was recovered from a woman aged 55-70 years with acute or convalescent COVID-19. The CDR3 protein is CASSLPRGYGYTF. The CDR3 DNA sequence: TGTGCCAGCAGCTTACCCAGGGGCTATGGCTACACCTTC. The entire variable domain, with the rest obtained from reference TRBV7-6 and TRBJ1-2, is as follows: GAGVSQSPRYKVTKRGQDVALRCDPISGHVSLYWYRQALGQGPEFLTYFNYEAQQDKSGLPNDRFSAERPEGSISTLTIQRTEQRDSAMYRCASSLPRGYGYTFGSGTRLTVV.